The 4 T cell receptor beta chains below come from one sample, sequenced in a study of identifying expanded T cells in peripheral blood. Clones were sequenced by immunoSEQ multiplex PCR, and TCRdb holds only the in-frame ones, with some missing. The data hold under 110,000 clones, with around 90% observed a single time. The material sequenced was blood. The receptor set was obtained from a person aged 18 to 70 in good health.

This clone was detected only a few times. The junction and the germline gene differ at one end; a read error may be behind it. This rearrangement joins TRBV7-9 to TRBJ1-4; D might be TRBD1 (6 bases). Germline V gives CDR1 SEHNR, CDR2 FQNEAQ (reference sequence). The CDR3 sequence is 15 residues long. CDR3 sequence: CASSLAAGESVKLFF. In nucleotides, the CDR3 is TGTGCCAGCAGCCTAGCGGCAGGGGAATCCGTAAAACTGTTTTTT.

The genes are TRBV20-1 and TRBJ1-2; TRBD1 matches at 8 bases. V lost 7 bases to trimming and J lost 4 bases; unmatched junction nucleotides: 2. The CDR3 loop spans 11 amino acids. Germline V lookup: CDR1 DFQATT, CDR2 SNEGSKA (reference sequence). CDR3 sequence reads: CSGTGTYGYTF. The CDR3 DNA reads TGCAGTGGGACAGGGACCTATGGCTACACCTTC.

This clone was counted only a few times. The chain carries TRBV7-8 and TRBJ1-5, with 7 bases identical to TRBD1. Germline-derived CDR1 and CDR2 are SGHVS and FQNEAQ. The V segment lost 3 bases and the J segment 4 bases; nucleotides outside the gene matches: 6. The CDR3 length is 15 residues. The CDR3 bases are TGTGCCAGCAGCTTGATGGGGACAGTTAATCAGCCCCAGCATTTT. This translates into CASSLMGTVNQPQHF.

With respect to this clone: The germline gene is not matched at one end of the junction; a read error may be the cause. J is TRBJ1-6 and V is TRBV5-6; 8 positions match TRBD1. The germline CDR1 and CDR2 sequences are SGHDT and YYEEEE. The CDR3 sequence is 17 residues long. The CDR3 coding sequence is TGTGCCGGCAGCGTACCTACACTGACAGGGGCGAATTCACCCCTCCACTTT. Its translation: CAGSVPTLTGANSPLHF.